The clone carrying this T cell receptor beta chain was seen a handful of times. Its antigen is not identified. This sample stems from a study of neurological immune-mediated disorders. Germline V CDR1 and CDR2: SGHDN, FVKESK. This CDR3 contains 15 residues. The V gene lost 1 base and the J gene lost 8 bases, with 17 bases spanning the gap. The authors produced cDNA by 5'RACE using 10-nucleotide random UMIs. MiXCR, run by TCRdb on the 5' RACE reads, gives a single entry per CDR3 protein. The data hold 64,000 or so distinct CDR3 sequences, with about 9.4% observed a single time. Study-level points and caveats: The most TCR clonal expansion was seen in HTLV-1-associated myelopathy, and the least was seen in multiple sclerosis, which fell below healthy controls.

Time point defined: longitudinal time-point 1 (baseline). The study built unsorted libraries from 2 million PBMCs kept at -80 C. This sequence joins TRBV14 and TRBJ1-2, with a possible D match to TRBD1 (5 bases). The sample consisted of PBMCs. This clonotype was obtained from a man between 25 and 39 years old in good health. CDR3 in amino acids: CASSQVAGLASGYTF. CDR3 sequence (DNA): TGTGCCAGCAGCCAAGTGGCAGGGCTCGCGTCGGGCTACACCTTC. Based on the CDR3 plus reference TRBV14 and TRBJ1-2, the full variable domain is EAGVTQFPSHSVIEKGQTVTLRCDPISGHDNLYWYRRVMGKEIKFLLHFVKESKQDESGMPNNRFLAERTGGTYSTLKVQPAELEDSGVYFCASSQVAGLASGYTFGSGTRLTVV.